This entry lists 6 T cell receptor beta chains sequenced from one sample in a study of T cells in Graves' hyperthyroidism and ophthalmopathy. The investigators amplified TCR beta CDR3 regions from RNA transcripts. HTBI primers were the set used in a first-round RT-PCR of the TCR CDR3. TCRdb fed the multiplex PCR reads into MiXCR, producing one record per CDR3 protein. The data show nearly 600,000 distinct CDR3 sequences, approximately 15% seen once. What was sequenced was blood. These receptors were collected from a woman aged 25-40 years with Graves' hyperthyroidism that later progressed to Graves' ophthalmopathy.

This clonotype was seen many times. The V call is TRBV20-1, the J call TRBJ2-7, with D unclear. CDR3 length: 15 residues. The V gene's germline CDR1 is DFQATT and CDR2 SNEGSKA (reference sequence). V was trimmed by 3 bases and J by 4 bases, leaving 19 bases between them. Here the CDR3 reads CSARDSTLAPYEQYF. The CDR3 DNA follows: TGCAGTGCTAGGGATTCGACGTTGGCCCCTTACGAGCAGTACTTC.

Ten or more counts support this clonotype. The chain recombines TRBV7-9 with TRBJ1-6; 9 bases are a match to TRBD1. This CDR3 has 16 amino acids. The trim removed 3 bases at V and 4 bases at J, leaving 4 bases unmatched. Germline CDR1 SEHNR, CDR2 FQNEAQ (reference sequence). In nucleotides, the CDR3 is TGTGCCAGCAGCTTCGACAGGGGGTTTTATAATTCACCCCTCCACTTT. Residues: CASSFDRGFYNSPLHF.

This clonotype was seen many times. The chain couples TRBV7-2 to TRBJ2-5; possibly TRBD1 for D (6 bases). Germline V lookup: CDR1 SGHTA, CDR2 FQGNSA. This CDR3 comprises 14 residues. Trimming took 5 bases from V and 2 from J, leaving 12 bases between them. DNA of the CDR3: TGTGCCAGCAGCCCACAAGACAGGCAAGAGACCCAGTACTTC. The encoded protein is CASSPQDRQETQYF.

This clonotype was detected ten times or more. Here the CDR3 reads CASSTRGVQPQHF. The CDR3 coding sequence is TGTGCCAGTAGTACGAGGGGAGTGCAGCCCCAGCATTTT. The V call is TRBV19, the J call TRBJ1-5; possibly TRBD1 for D (5 bases). Trimming stripped 4 bases from V and 7 bases from J, with 11 bases between. CDR1 is LNHDA and CDR2 is SQIVND in the germline V gene (reference sequence). The CDR3 has 13 amino acids.

This clonotype was recorded at least ten times. The chain carries TRBV29-1 and TRBJ1-5, with D possibly being TRBD1 (6 bases). The V and J ends lost 5 bases and 5 bases respectively, with 16 bases between them. Germline V gene lookup returns CDR1 SQVTM and CDR2 ANQGSEA. This CDR3 is 14 amino acids long. The CDR3 reads CSVTHGGTDQPQHF. CDR3 bases: TGCAGCGTTACCCACGGGGGCACCGATCAGCCCCAGCATTTT.

This clonotype occurred many times. This chain uses TRBV3-1 with TRBJ1-1; D unclear. Germline V lookup: CDR1 LGHDT, CDR2 YNNKEL (reference sequence). V shed 1 base and J shed 0 bases, with 9 bases lying between them. This CDR3 contains 15 residues. CDR3 sequence (DNA): TGTGCCAGCAGCCAAGGCGCCAACCTGAACACTGAAGCTTTCTTT. Its translation is CASSQGANLNTEAFF.